This TCR beta chain was recovered during a study of T cell repertoires in ileal Crohn's disease. Study results and limitations: Clonal expansions were more frequent in active smokers than non-smokers at surgery.

The protocol was immunoSEQ multiplex PCR, while the TCRdb copy is restricted to in-frame clones and leaves out a portion. This sample yields 8,500 to 13,000 clones, of which around 75% are seen a single time; roughly an eighth belongs to the top ten. A note on this clone: Its cognate antigen is unknown.

The CDR3 consists of 14 residues. Germline values: CDR1 SEHNR, CDR2 FQNEAQ (reference sequence). Trimming took off 3 bases at V and 5 bases at J, with 10 bases between the two ends. Indicated time point: neoterminal ileum biopsy at postoperative endoscopy, about 6 months after surgery. Adults with ileal or ileocolonic Crohn's disease and an indication for resection were eligible. Sequenced material: ileal tissue. This rearrangement joins TRBV7-9 to TRBJ1-4, with D maybe TRBD1 (5 bases). The clonotype comes from an adult with Crohn's disease. In nucleotides, the CDR3 is TGTGCCAGCAGCTTTAACGGGGGGAATGAAAAACTGTTTTTT. Its protein is CASSFNGGNEKLFF. Combining the CDR3 with reference TRBV7-9 and TRBJ1-4 gives the whole variable domain DTGVSQNPRHKITKRGQNVTFRCDPISEHNRLYWYRQTLGQGPEFLTYFQNEAQLEKSRLLSDRFSAERPKGSFSTLEIQRTEQGDSAMYLCASSFNGGNEKLFFGSGTQLSVL.